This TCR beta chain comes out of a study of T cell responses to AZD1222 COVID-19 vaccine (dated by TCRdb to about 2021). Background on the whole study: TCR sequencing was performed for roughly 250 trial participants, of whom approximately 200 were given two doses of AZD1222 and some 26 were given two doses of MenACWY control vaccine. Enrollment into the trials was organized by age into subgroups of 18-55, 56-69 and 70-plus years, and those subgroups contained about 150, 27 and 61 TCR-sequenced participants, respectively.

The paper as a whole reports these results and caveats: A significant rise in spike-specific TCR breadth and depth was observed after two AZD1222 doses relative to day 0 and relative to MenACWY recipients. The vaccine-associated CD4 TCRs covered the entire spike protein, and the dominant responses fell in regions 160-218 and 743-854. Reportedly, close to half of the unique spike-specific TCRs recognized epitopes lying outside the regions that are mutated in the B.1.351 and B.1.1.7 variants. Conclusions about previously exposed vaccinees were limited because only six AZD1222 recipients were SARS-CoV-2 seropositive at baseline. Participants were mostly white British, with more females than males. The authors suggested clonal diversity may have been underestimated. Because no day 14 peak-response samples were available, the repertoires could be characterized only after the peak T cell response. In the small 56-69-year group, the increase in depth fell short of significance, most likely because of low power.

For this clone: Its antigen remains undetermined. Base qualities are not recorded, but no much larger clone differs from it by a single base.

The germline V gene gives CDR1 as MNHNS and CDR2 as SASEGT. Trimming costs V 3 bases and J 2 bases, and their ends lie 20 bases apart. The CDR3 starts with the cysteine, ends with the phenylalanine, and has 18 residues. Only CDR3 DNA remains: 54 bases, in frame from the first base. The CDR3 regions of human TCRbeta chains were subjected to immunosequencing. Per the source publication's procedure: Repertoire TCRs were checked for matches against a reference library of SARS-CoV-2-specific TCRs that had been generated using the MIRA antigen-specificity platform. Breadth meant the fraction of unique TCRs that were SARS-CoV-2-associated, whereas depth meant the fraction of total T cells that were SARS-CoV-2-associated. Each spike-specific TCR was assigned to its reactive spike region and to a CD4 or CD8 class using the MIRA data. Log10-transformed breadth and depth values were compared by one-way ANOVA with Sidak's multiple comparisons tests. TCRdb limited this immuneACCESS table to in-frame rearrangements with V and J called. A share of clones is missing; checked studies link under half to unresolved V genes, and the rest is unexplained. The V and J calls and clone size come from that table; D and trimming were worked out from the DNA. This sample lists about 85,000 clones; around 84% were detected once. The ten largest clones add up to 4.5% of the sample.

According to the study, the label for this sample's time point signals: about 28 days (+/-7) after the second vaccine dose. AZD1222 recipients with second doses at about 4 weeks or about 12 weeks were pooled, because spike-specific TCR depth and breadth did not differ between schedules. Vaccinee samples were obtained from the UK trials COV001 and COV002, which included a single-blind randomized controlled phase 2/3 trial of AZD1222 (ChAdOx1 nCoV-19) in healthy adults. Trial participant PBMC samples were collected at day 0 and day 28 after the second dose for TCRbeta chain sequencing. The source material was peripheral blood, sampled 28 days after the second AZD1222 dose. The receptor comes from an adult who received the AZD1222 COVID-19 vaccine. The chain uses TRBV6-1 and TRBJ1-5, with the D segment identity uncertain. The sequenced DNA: TGTGCCAGCAGTGACGGAACCCAAATCTTTCGCGGCAATCAGCCCCAGCATTTT. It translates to CASSDGTQIFRGNQPQHF.